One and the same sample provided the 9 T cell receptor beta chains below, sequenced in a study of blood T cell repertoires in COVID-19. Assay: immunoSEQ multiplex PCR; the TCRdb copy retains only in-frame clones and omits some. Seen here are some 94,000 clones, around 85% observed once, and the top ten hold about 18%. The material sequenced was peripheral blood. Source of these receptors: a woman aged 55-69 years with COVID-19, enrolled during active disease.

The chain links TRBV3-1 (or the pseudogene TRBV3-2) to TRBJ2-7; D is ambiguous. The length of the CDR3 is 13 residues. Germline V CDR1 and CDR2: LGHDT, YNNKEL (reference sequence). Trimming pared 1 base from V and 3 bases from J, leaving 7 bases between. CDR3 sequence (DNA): TGTGCCAGCAGCCAAGTTGGTAGCTACGAGCAGTACTTC. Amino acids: CASSQVGSYEQYF.

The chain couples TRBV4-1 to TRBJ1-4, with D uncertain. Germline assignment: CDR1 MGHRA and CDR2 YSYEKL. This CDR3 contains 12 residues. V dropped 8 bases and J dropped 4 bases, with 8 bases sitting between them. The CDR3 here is CASRQVNEKLFF. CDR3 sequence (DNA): TGCGCCAGCCGGCAGGTTAATGAAAAACTGTTTTTT.

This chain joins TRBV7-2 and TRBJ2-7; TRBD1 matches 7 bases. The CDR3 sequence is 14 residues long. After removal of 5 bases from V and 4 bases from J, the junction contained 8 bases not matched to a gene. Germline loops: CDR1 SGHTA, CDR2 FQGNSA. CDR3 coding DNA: TGTGCCAGCAGCCCCGGACAGGCGCCGTACGAGCAGTACTTC. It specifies CASSPGQAPYEQYF.

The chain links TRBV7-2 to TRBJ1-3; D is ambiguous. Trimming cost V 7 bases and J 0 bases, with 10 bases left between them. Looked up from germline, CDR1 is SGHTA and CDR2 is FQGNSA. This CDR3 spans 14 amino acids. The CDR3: CASTFEVSGNTIYF. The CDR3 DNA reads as TGTGCCAGCACCTTCGAGGTCTCTGGAAACACCATATATTTT.

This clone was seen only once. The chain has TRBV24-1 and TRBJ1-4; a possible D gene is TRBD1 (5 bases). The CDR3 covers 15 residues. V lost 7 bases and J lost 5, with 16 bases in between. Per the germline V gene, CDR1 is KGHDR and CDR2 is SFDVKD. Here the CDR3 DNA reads TGTGCCACCAGCCGGCCCAGTGCAGGGAATGAAAAACTGTTTTTT. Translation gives CATSRPSAGNEKLFF.

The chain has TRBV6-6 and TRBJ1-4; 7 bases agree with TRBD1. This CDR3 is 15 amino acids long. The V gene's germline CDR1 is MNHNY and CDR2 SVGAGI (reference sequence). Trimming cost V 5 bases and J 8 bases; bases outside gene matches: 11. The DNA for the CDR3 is TGTGCCAGCAGTAACCGACAGGGTATGGACGAAAAACTGTTTTTT. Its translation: CASSNRQGMDEKLFF.

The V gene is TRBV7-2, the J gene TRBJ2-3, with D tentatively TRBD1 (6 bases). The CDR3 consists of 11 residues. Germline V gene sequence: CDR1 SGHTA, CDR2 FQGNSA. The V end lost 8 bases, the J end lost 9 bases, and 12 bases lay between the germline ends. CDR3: CASHGRGTQYF. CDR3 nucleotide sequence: TGTGCCAGCCATGGTAGGGGGACGCAGTATTTT.

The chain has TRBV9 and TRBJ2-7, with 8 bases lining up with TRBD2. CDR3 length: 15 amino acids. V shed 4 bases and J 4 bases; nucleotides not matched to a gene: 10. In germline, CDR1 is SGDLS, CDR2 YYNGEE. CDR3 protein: CASSPRGSGAYEQYF. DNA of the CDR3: TGTGCCAGCAGCCCCCGGGGTAGCGGGGCGTACGAGCAGTACTTC.

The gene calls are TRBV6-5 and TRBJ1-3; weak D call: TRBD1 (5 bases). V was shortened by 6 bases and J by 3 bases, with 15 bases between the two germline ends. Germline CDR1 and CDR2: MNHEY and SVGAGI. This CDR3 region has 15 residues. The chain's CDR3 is CASRGPGRLGNTIYF. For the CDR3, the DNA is TGTGCCAGCAGGGGTCCAGGGCGTCTTGGAAACACCATATATTTT.